This TCR beta chain was sequenced during a study of cytomegalovirus exposure and HLA in healthy donors. Amplification used 60 Vbeta primers and 13 Jbeta primers. Method: immunoSEQ multiplex PCR; TCRdb's copy keeps in-frame clones and lacks some. The sample has some 130,000 clones; 80% are singletons. The germline gives CDR1 KGHSH, CDR2 LQKENI. The ends lost 4 bases at V and 5 bases at J; junction bases unmatched: 9. The CDR3 length is 15 residues. The clonotype comes from a man younger than 45 in good health and CMV-seronegative. V gene TRBV18 combines with J gene TRBJ2-7; 9 positions match TRBD1. Sequences were obtained from PBMCs. Written as DNA, the CDR3 is TGTGCCAGCTCACTCAATCGGGACAGGGTCCACGAGCAGTACTTC. Encoded protein: CASSLNRDRVHEQYF.